This TCR beta chain was obtained from a study of long-term antiretroviral therapy in people with HIV. Study details: Some samples came about a decade before the 2015 immediate-ART recommendation, and these were the earliest.

Points from the study as a whole: The data indicate that diversity increased after ART but remained below transplant donor controls.

Every participant with HIV received treatment in the United States. A word on this clone: Its antigen is unidentified.

The run of the v3.0 immunoSEQ assay was at survey level. For every sample, sequencing targeted about 40,000-50,000 T-cell genomes. The method was immunoSEQ multiplex PCR; TCRdb's version includes in-frame clones alone and lacks a portion of them. Of around 26,000 clones detected, about 80% appear once; the ten largest clones hold 9% to 10%. The sample in question was unsorted PBMCs, obtained 1.2 years after starting antiretroviral therapy. The sequence was collected from a woman in her thirties or forties with HIV.

Written as DNA, the CDR3 is TGTGCCAGCAGCCAAGACCAGGGTGCCTACGGATATGGCTACACCTTC. Its protein product is CASSQDQGAYGYGYTF. This chain connects TRBV4-2 to TRBJ1-2, with D possibly matching TRBD1 (5 bases). Germline lookup yields CDR1 LGHNA and CDR2 YNFKEQ. The CDR3 length is 16 residues. The ends were cut back, 0 bases at V and 5 bases at J, with 16 bases in the middle.